A selection of T cell receptor beta chains follows, all from one sample in a study of CD8 T cells in ankylosing spondylitis. A single record per CDR3 protein comes from TCRdb applying MiXCR to the 5' RACE reads. This table has 350,000 to 550,000 distinct CDR3 sequences, roughly a quarter appearing once. Material: blood, either unsorted or a sorted T cell fraction (not recorded which). These TCRs come from a male donor with ankylosing spondylitis. CDR3s include the opening cysteine and the closing phenylalanine or tryptophan. A D gene is named only where the DNA matches it firmly. Some rows have no size entry. The others give once, few or many, or a class for an expanded clone.

TRBV5-1	TRBD2	NA	TRBJ2-7	CASSLAGTSGNLYEQYF	TGCGCCAGCAGCTTGGCGGGGACTAGCGGAAACCTATACGAGCAGTACTTC
TRBV10-3	TRBD1	NA	TRBJ1-1	CANRDRDYTEAFF	TGTGCCAACCGGGACAGGGACTACACTGAAGCTTTCTTT
TRBV5-1	TRBD1	few	TRBJ2-5	CASSLQGGQETQYF	TGCGCCAGCAGCTTACAGGGGGGACAAGAGACCCAGTACTTC
TRBV20-1	NA	NA	TRBJ1-1	CSARDHAGNTEAFF	TGCAGTGCTAGAGATCACGCAGGGAACACTGAAGCTTTCTTT
TRBV2	NA	NA	TRBJ2-1	CASRKSDSYNEQFF	TGTGCCAGCAGAAAGTCGGACTCCTACAATGAGCAGTTCTTC
TRBV5-1	TRBD1	NA	TRBJ2-1	CASSWDRANYNEQFF	TGCGCCAGCAGCTGGGACAGGGCTAACTACAATGAGCAGTTCTTC
TRBV10-3	TRBD1	NA	TRBJ2-1	CATQPGQGNNEQFF	TGTGCCACTCAACCGGGACAGGGTAACAATGAGCAGTTCTTC
TRBV11-3	NA	NA	TRBJ2-5	CASTRGQRGVYQETQYF	TGTGCCAGCACCCGGGGGCAGCGGGGAGTATACCAAGAGACCCAGTACTTC
TRBV25-1	NA	NA	TRBJ1-2	CASSAPGRTYGYTF	TGTGCCAGCAGTGCCCCCGGACGGACCTATGGCTACACCTTC
TRBV7-6	NA	few	TRBJ1-1	CASTLTVNTEAFF	TGTGCCAGTACTCTAACGGTGAACACTGAAGCTTTCTTT
TRBV5-1	NA	NA	TRBJ2-2	CASSNQTGTGELFF	TGCGCCAGCAGCAATCAGACAGGCACCGGGGAGCTGTTTTTT
TRBV20-1	NA	NA	TRBJ1-2	CRTAGDYTDGYTF	TGCAGGACGGCGGGAGACTATACTGATGGCTACACCTTC
TRBV21-1	NA	few	TRBJ2-2	CASSKAGTAELFF	TGTGCCAGCAGCAAAGCTGGGACCGCCGAGCTGTTTTTT
TRBV18	TRBD1	few	TRBJ1-5	CASSGQGRDQPQHF	TGTGCCAGCTCCGGACAGGGGCGGGATCAGCCCCAGCATTTT
TRBV11-2	NA	once	TRBJ1-5	CASSLEAGSLQPQHF	TGTGCCAGCAGCTTAGAGGCAGGGAGCCTTCAGCCCCAGCATTTT
TRBV5-1	NA	NA	TRBJ1-6	CASSPTAGSYNSPLHF	TGCGCCAGCAGCCCGACGGCAGGATCCTATAATTCACCCCTCCACTTT
TRBV20-1	NA	few	TRBJ1-1	CSAIQGGNTEAFF	TGCAGTGCTATCCAGGGAGGAAACACTGAAGCTTTCTTT
TRBV5-1	NA	few	TRBJ2-3	CASSLRESYSTDTQYF	TGCGCCAGCAGCTTGAGGGAATCCTATAGCACAGATACGCAGTATTTT
TRBV3-1	NA	NA	TRBJ1-4	CATTGRAANEKLFF	TGTGCCACCACAGGGCGAGCCGCTAATGAAAAACTGTTTTTT
TRBV6-1	NA	NA	TRBJ1-2	CASTDSNYGYTF	TGTGCCAGCACCGACAGCAACTATGGCTACACCTTC
TRBV11-2	TRBD1	few	TRBJ1-1	CASSQTSDRVNTEAFF	TGTGCCAGCAGTCAAACTTCGGACAGGGTAAACACTGAAGCTTTCTTT
TRBV5-6	TRBD1	many	TRBJ2-7	CASRMAGTGLHEQYF	TGTGCCAGCAGGATGGCCGGGACAGGGCTTCACGAGCAGTACTTC
TRBV20-1	TRBD2	NA	TRBJ2-1	CSARSGRASYNEQFF	TGCAGTGCTAGAAGCGGGAGGGCATCCTACAATGAGCAGTTCTTC
TRBV7-9	NA	NA	TRBJ2-7	CASSFLAGPTYEQYF	TGTGCCAGCAGCTTCCTGGCGGGACCAACCTACGAGCAGTACTTC
TRBV29-1	NA	NA	TRBJ1-1	CSVENHAMNTEAFF	TGCAGCGTTGAGAACCATGCCATGAACACTGAAGCTTTCTTT
TRBV3-1	NA	NA	TRBJ2-3	CASSVGPTVPDTQYF	TGTGCCAGCAGCGTGGGACCCACCGTCCCGGATACGCAGTATTTT
TRBV7-3	NA	NA	TRBJ2-5	CASSYAPGRKYQETQYF	TGTGCCAGCAGCTACGCCCCGGGACGAAAGTACCAAGAGACCCAGTACTTC
TRBV7-6	NA	few	TRBJ2-1	CASSLGSDTSNEQFF	TGTGCCAGCAGCTTAGGGTCGGACACTAGCAATGAGCAGTTCTTC
TRBV4-1	TRBD1	few	TRBJ1-6	CASSQSLATGWDSPLHF	TGCGCCAGCAGCCAATCCTTAGCGACAGGGTGGGATTCACCCCTCCACTTT
TRBV29-1	NA	many	TRBJ1-1	CSVEVERQGAFF	TGCAGCGTTGAGGTCGAACGCCAGGGAGCTTTCTTT
TRBV7-9	TRBD1	NA	TRBJ1-6	CASGQGHSPLHF	TGTGCCAGCGGACAGGGACATTCACCCCTCCACTTT
TRBV7-2	TRBD1	few	TRBJ2-3	CASSFRTGGGTDTQYF	TGTGCCAGCAGCTTCCGGACAGGGGGCGGAACAGATACGCAGTATTTT
TRBV12-3/TRBV12-4	TRBD1	few	TRBJ2-3	CASSSPGQGTDTQYF	TGTGCCAGCAGTTCCCCGGGACAGGGCACAGATACGCAGTATTTT
TRBV2	NA	NA	TRBJ2-1	CASSEGGGYVQQFF	TGTGCCAGCAGTGAAGGTGGGGGTTACGTGCAGCAGTTCTTC
TRBV29-1	TRBD2	few	TRBJ2-1	CSVGPGLAYYNEQFF	TGCAGCGTTGGGCCGGGACTAGCGTACTACAATGAGCAGTTCTTC
TRBV5-1	TRBD1	few	TRBJ1-1	CASSIGQGQAFF	TGCGCCAGCAGCATAGGACAGGGTCAAGCTTTCTTT
TRBV12-3/TRBV12-4	NA	NA	TRBJ1-1	CASSLTLTTMNTEAFF	TGTGCCAGCAGCCTGACCCTTACAACTATGAACACTGAAGCTTTCTTT
TRBV16	TRBD1	NA	TRBJ1-2	CASSLGTGTPNYGYTF	TGTGCCAGCAGCCTTGGGACAGGGACTCCTAACTATGGCTACACCTTC
TRBV20-1	NA	few	TRBJ2-1	CSEISSGAYNEQFF	TGCAGTGAGATATCCTCAGGGGCCTACAATGAGCAGTTCTTC
TRBV2	NA	NA	TRBJ1-1	CASSQDGNTEAFF	TGTGCCAGCAGTCAGGATGGAAACACTGAAGCTTTCTTT
TRBV20-1	TRBD2	few	TRBJ2-1	CSAPASGISSYNEQFF	TGCAGTGCCCCGGCCAGCGGGATAAGCTCCTACAATGAGCAGTTCTTC
TRBV6-2/TRBV6-3	NA	NA	TRBJ2-1	CASSSSGTPNNEQFF	TGTGCCAGCAGTTCCTCCGGGACTCCCAACAATGAGCAGTTCTTC
TRBV12-3/TRBV12-4	TRBD1	few	TRBJ2-7	CASRNRDRDYEQYF	TGTGCCAGCAGAAACCGGGACAGGGACTACGAGCAGTACTTC
TRBV5-1	TRBD2	NA	TRBJ2-1	CASSPLAGGPREQFF	TGCGCCAGCAGCCCACTAGCGGGAGGGCCTCGTGAGCAGTTCTTC
TRBV9	TRBD2	NA	TRBJ2-2	CASSVGLAGVGPGELFF	TGTGCCAGCAGTGTAGGACTAGCGGGAGTAGGACCCGGGGAGCTGTTTTTT
TRBV4-1	TRBD1	NA	TRBJ1-6	CASSPGQGQGYNSPLHF	TGCGCCAGCAGCCCTGGACAGGGGCAAGGCTATAATTCACCCCTCCACTTT
TRBV5-1	TRBD1	NA	TRBJ1-2	CASSPGTAVINYGYTF	TGCGCCAGCAGCCCTGGGACAGCCGTAATTAACTATGGCTACACCTTC
TRBV15	NA	NA	TRBJ2-7	CATSRDPAGEGYEQYF	TGTGCCACCAGCAGAGATCCGGCAGGGGAGGGCTACGAGCAGTACTTC
TRBV29-1	NA	NA	TRBJ2-5	CSVAREETQYF	TGCAGCGTCGCACGGGAGGAGACCCAGTACTTC
TRBV5-6	NA	NA	TRBJ1-6	CASSLGNGPAVSPLHF	TGTGCCAGCAGCTTGGGGAACGGTCCCGCGGTTTCACCCCTCCACTTT
TRBV5-1	TRBD1	many	TRBJ2-7	CASSLTGGEYEQYF	TGCGCCAGCAGCTTAACAGGGGGCGAGTACGAGCAGTACTTC
TRBV11-2	TRBD1	NA	TRBJ2-1	CASSLGGDSYNEQFF	TGTGCCAGCAGCTTAGGAGGGGACAGCTACAATGAGCAGTTCTTC
TRBV5-5	TRBD1	few	TRBJ1-6	CASSFAWDRVPVHF	TGTGCCAGCAGCTTCGCCTGGGACAGGGTCCCTGTCCACTTT
TRBV7-9	TRBD1	NA	TRBJ1-2	CASSTTGLSNDYGYTF	TGTGCCAGCAGCACGACAGGGTTGAGTAACGACTATGGCTACACCTTC
TRBV20-1	NA	NA	TRBJ2-7	CSAPDRRAEQYF	TGCAGTGCACCGGACCGGAGAGCCGAGCAGTACTTC